This T cell receptor beta chain was identified in a study of cytomegalovirus exposure and HLA in healthy donors. Study outcomes and limitations: The listing of some 170 TCR beta chains classed them as cytomegalovirus-associated.

Per germline, CDR1 LNHDA and CDR2 SQIVND (reference sequence). V gave up 8 bases and J gave up 7 bases; unmatched junction bases: 12. The length of the CDR3 is 15 residues. This cohort consisted of healthy bone marrow donors. To note about this clone: Its antigen is unidentified.

The PCR ran on 60 Vbeta and 13 Jbeta primers. Using immunoSEQ multiplex PCR, the repertoire was profiled, and TCRdb retains in-frame clones only, with some absent. The table shows about 130,000 clones, with about 80% occurring only once. The sequence derives from a middle-aged man in good health and CMV-seronegative. Input material: PBMCs. V and J are TRBV19 and TRBJ2-7, with 12 bases aligning to TRBD2. CDR3 sequence: CASSSSGLAGEEQYF. CDR3 DNA: TGTGCCAGTTCCTCTTCGGGACTAGCGGGCGAAGAGCAGTACTTC.